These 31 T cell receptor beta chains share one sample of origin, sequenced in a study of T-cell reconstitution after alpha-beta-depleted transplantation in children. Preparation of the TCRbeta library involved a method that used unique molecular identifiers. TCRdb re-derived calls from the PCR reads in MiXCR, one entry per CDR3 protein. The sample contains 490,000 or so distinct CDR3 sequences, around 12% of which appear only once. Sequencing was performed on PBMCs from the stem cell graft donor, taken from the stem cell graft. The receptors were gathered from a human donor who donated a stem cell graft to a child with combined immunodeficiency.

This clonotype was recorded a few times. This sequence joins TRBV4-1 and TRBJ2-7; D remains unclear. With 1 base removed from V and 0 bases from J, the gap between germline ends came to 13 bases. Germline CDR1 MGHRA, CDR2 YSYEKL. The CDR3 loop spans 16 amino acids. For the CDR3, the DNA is TGCGCCAGCAGCCAAGCATGGGTCTCGAGCTCCTACGAGCAGTACTTC. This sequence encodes CASSQAWVSSSYEQYF.

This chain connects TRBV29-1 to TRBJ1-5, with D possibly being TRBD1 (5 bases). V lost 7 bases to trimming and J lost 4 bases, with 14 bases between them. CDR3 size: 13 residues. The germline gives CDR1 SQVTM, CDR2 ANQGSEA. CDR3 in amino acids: CSGEAGGNQPQHF. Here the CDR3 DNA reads TGCAGCGGCGAGGCCGGGGGGAATCAGCCCCAGCATTTT.

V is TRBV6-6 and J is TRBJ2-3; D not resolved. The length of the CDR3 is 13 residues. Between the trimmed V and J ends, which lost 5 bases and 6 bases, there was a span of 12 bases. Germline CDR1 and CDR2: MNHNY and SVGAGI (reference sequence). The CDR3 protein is CASSDHIKDTQYF. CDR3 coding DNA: TGTGCCAGCAGTGATCACATAAAGGATACGCAGTATTTT.

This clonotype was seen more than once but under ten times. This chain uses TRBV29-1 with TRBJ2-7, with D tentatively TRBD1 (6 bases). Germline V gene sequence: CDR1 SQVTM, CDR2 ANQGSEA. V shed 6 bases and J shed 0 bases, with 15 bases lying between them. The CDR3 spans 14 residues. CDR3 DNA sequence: TGCAGCGTCGCTCGACAGGCTAGCTCCTACGAGCAGTACTTC. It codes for CSVARQASSYEQYF.

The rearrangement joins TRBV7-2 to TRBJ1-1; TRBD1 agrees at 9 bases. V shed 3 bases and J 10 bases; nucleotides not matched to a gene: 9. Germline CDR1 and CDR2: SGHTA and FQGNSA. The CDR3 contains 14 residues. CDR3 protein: CASSFKGTGKVAFF. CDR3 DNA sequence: TGTGCCAGCAGCTTTAAGGGGACAGGGAAGGTAGCTTTCTTT.

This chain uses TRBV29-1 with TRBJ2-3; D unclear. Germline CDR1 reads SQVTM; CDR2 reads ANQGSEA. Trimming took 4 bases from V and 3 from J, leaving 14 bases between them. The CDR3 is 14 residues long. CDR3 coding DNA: TGCAGCGTTGCTAACTTTGGGTTAACAGATACGCAGTATTTT. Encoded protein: CSVANFGLTDTQYF.

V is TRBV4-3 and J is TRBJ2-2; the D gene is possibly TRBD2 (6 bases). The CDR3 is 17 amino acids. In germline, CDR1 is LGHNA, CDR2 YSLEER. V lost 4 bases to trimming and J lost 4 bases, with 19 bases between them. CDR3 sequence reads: CASSPTTGGYSTGELFF. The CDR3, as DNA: TGCGCCAGCAGCCCCACTACCGGGGGATATTCCACCGGGGAGCTGTTTTTT.

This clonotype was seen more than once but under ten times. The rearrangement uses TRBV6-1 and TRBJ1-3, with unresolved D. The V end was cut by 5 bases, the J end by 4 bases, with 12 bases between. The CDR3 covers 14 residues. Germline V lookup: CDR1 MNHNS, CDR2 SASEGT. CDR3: CASSPGITGNTIYF. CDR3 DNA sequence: TGTGCCAGCAGTCCAGGAATAACCGGAAACACCATATATTTT.

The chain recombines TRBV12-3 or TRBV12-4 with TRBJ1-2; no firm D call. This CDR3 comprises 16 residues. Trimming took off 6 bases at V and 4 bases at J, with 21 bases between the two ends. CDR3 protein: CASRGGRFSGPYGYTF. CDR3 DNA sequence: TGTGCCAGCAGGGGAGGCCGATTCTCAGGTCCCTATGGCTACACCTTC.

The CDR3 spells CASSYSPPGGLYNEQFF. Here the CDR3 DNA reads TGTGCCAGCAGTTACTCGCCCCCAGGGGGCCTATACAATGAGCAGTTCTTC. J is TRBJ2-1 and V is TRBV6-2 or TRBV6-3, with TRBD1 identical over 8 bases. Trimming cost V 0 bases and J 4 bases; bases outside gene matches: 8. This CDR3 contains 17 residues. Germline values: CDR1 MNHEY, CDR2 SVGEGT.

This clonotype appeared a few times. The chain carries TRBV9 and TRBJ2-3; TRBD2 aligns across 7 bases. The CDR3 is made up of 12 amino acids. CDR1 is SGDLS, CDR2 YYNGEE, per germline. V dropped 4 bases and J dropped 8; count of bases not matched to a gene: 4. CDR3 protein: CASSSGGGTQYF. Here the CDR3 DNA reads TGTGCCAGCAGCTCTGGGGGGGGTACGCAGTATTTT.

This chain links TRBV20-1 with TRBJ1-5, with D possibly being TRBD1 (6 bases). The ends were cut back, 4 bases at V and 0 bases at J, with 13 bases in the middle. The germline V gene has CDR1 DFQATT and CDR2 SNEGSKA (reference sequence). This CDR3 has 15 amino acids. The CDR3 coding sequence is TGCAGTGCTACAGGGACACCTGGTAGCAATCAGCCCCAGCATTTT. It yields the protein CSATGTPGSNQPQHF.

Here the CDR3 DNA reads TGTGCCAGCAGTTTCGCAGGGGTAATGTCTGCCGGGAGGAGGGCTCCCGGGGAGCTGTTTTTT. It specifies CASSFAGVMSAGRRAPGELFF. V usage is TRBV12-3 or TRBV12-4 and J usage is TRBJ2-2; weak D call: TRBD2 (7 bases). The ends were cut back, 3 bases at V and 6 bases at J, with 32 bases in the middle. The CDR3 is made up of 21 amino acids.

The CDR3: CATSRDWLAGDDEQFF. The CDR3 DNA reads TGTGCCACCAGCAGAGATTGGCTAGCGGGAGACGATGAGCAGTTCTTC. This chain joins TRBV15 and TRBJ2-1, with 10 bases fitting TRBD2. The CDR3 is 16 amino acids. The germline CDR1 and CDR2 sequences are LNHNV and YYDKDF (reference sequence). The V segment lost 0 bases and the J segment 8 bases; nucleotides outside the gene matches: 7.

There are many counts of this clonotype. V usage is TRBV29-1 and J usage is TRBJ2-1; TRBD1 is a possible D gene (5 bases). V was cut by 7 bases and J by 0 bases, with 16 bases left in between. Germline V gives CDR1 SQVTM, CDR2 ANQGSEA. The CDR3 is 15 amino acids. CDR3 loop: CSASLGVSSYNEQFF. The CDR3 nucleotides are TGCAGCGCTTCCCTAGGGGTCAGCTCCTACAATGAGCAGTTCTTC.

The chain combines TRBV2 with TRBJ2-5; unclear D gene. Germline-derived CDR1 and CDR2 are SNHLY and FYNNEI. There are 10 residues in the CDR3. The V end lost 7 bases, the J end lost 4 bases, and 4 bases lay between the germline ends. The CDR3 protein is CASTGETQYF. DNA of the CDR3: TGTGCCAGCACCGGAGAGACCCAGTACTTC.

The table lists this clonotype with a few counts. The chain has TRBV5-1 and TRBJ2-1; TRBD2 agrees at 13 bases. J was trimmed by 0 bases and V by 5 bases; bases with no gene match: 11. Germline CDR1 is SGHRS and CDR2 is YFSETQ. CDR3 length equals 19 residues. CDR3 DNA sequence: TGCGCCAGCAGGTTGAGATGGACTAGCGGGAGTAGCTCCTACAATGAGCAGTTCTTC. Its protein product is CASRLRWTSGSSSYNEQFF. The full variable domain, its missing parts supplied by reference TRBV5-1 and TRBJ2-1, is KAGVTQTPRYLIKTRGQQVTLSCSPISGHRSVSWYQQTPGQGLQFLFEYFSETQRNKGNFPGRFSGRQFSNSRSEMNVSTLELGDSALYLCASRLRWTSGSSSYNEQFFGPGTRLTVL.

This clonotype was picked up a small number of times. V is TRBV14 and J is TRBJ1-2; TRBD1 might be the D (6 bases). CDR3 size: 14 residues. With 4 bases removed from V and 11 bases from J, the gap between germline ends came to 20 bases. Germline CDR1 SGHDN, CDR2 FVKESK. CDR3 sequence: CASSLAGQRTGYTF. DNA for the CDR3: TGTGCCAGCAGCCTCGCGGGACAACGTACAGGTTACACCTTC.

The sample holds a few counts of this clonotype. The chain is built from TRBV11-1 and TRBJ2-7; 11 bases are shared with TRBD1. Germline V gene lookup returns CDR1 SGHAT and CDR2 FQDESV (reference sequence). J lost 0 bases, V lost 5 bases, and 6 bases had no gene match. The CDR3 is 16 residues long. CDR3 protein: CASSRLGQGGSYEQYF. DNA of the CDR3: TGTGCCAGCAGCCGTCTGGGACAGGGGGGCTCCTACGAGCAGTACTTC.

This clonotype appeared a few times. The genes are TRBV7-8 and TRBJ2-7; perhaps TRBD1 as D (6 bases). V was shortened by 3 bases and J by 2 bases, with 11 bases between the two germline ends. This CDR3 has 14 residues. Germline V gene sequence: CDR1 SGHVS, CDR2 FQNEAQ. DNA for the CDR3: TGTGCCAGCAGCTTTGACAGGTACACCTACGAGCAGTACTTC. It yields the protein CASSFDRYTYEQYF.

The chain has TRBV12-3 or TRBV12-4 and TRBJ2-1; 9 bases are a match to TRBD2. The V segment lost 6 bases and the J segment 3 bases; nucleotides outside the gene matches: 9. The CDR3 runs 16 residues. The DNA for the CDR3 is TGTGCCAGCAGAAGTAGCGGGAGCGCTCACTACAATGAGCAGTTCTTC. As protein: CASRSSGSAHYNEQFF.

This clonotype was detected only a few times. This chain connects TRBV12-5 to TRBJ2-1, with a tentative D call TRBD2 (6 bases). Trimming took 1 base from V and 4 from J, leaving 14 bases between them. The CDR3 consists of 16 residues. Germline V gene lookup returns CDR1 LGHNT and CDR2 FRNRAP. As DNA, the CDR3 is TGTGCTAGTGGTTTGGATCCGGCGGGAATGTACAATGAGCAGTTCTTC. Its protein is CASGLDPAGMYNEQFF.

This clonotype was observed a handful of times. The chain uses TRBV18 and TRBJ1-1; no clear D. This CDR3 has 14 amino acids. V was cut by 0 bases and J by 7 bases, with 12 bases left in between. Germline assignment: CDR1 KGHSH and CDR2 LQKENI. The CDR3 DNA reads TGTGCCAGCTCACCACCGGTTACAGCCAGTGAAGCTTTCTTT. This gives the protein CASSPPVTASEAFF.

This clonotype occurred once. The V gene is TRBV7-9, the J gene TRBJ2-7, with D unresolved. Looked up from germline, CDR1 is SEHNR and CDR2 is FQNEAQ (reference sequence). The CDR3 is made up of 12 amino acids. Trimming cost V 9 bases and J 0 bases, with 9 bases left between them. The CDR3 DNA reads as TGTGCCAGTGAAGACATCTCCTACGAGCAGTACTTC. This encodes CASEDISYEQYF.

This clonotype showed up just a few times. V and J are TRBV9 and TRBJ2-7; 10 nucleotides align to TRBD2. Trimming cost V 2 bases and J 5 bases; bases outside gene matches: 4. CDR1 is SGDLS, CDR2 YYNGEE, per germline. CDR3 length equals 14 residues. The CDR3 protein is CASSVSGGLNEQYF. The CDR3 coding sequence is TGTGCCAGCAGCGTTAGCGGGGGGCTGAACGAGCAGTACTTC.

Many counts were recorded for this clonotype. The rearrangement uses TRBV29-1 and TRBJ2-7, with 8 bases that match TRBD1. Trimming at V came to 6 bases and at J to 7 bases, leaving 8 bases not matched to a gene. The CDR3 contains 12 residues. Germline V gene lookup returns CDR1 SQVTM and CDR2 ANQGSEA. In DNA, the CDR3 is TGCAGCGTGGGACAGGCGGACGGGGAGCAGTACTTC. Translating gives CSVGQADGEQYF.

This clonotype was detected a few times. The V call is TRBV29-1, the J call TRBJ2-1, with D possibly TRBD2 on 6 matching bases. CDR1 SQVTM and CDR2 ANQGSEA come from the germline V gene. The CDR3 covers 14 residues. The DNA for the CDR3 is TGCTCTCTCGGGGGAAACACCCCCTACAATGAGCAGTTCTTC. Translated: CSLGGNTPYNEQFF.

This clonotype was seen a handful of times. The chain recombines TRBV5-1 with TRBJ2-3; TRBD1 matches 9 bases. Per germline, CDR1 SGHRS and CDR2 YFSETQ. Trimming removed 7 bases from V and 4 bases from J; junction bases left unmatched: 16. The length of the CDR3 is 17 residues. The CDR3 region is CASRRLPDRGYPDTQYF. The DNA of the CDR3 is TGCGCCAGCCGCCGGCTCCCGGACAGGGGTTACCCAGATACGCAGTATTTT.

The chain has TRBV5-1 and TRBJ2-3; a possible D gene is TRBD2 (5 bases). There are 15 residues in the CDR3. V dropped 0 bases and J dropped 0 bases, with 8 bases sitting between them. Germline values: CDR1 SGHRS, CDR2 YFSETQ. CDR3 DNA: TGCGCCAGCAGCTTGGCCGGGAAAAGCACAGATACGCAGTATTTT. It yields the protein CASSLAGKSTDTQYF.

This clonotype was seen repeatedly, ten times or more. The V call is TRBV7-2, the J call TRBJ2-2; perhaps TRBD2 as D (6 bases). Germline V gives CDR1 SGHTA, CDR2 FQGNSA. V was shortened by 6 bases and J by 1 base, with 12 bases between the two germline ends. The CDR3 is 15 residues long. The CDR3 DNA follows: TGTGCCAGCAGTCGCAGCGGGTTGAACACCGGGGAGCTGTTTTTT. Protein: CASSRSGLNTGELFF.

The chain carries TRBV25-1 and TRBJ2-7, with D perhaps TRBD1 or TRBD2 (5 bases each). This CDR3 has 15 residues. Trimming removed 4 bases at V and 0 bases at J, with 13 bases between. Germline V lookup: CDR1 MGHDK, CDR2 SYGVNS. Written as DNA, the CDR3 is TGTGCCAGCAGTGCCGGTTGGGGACCCTCCTACGAGCAGTACTTC. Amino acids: CASSAGWGPSYEQYF.